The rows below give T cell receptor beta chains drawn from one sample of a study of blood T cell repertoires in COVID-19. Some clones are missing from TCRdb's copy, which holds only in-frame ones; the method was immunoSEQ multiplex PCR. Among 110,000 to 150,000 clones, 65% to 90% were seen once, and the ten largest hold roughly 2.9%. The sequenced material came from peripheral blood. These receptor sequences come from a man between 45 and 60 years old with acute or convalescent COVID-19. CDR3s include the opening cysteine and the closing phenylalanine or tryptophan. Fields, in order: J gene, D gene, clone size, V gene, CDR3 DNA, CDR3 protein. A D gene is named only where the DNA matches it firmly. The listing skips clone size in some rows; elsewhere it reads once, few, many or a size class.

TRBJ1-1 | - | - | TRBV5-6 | TGTGCCAGCAGCTTGGCCGGACTTGACACTGAAGCTTTCTTT | CASSLAGLDTEAFF
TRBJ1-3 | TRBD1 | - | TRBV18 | TGTGCCAGCTCATCACAGGGGACTACCTCTGGAAACACCATATATTTT | CASSSQGTTSGNTIYF
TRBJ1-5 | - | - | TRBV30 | TGTGCCTGGAGTTTGTCAACTGATCAGCCCCAGCATTTT | CAWSLSTDQPQHF
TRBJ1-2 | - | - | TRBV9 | TGTGCCAGCAGAGGAAACCAGGGGCTGGGGGGCTACACCTTC | CASRGNQGLGGYTF
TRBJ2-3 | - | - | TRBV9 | TGTGCCAGCAGCGAAAGACAGGGACTCACAGATACGCAGTATTTT | CASSERQGLTDTQYF
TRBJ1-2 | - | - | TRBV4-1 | TGCGCCAGCAGCCAAGTCACAGGGCTTAGCTATGGCTACACCTTC | CASSQVTGLSYGYTF
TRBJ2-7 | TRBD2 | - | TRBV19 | TGTGCCAGTAGAGGGACTAGCGGGGGCTCCTACGAGCAGTACTTC | CASRGTSGGSYEQYF
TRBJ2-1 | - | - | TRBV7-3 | TGTGCCAGCAGCTCGCGGGGGCATCCAGGTGAGCAGTTCTTC | CASSSRGHPGEQFF
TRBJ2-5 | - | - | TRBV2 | TGTGCCAGCCACCCGGGGCGGGGTAAAGAGACCCAGTACTTC | CASHPGRGKETQYF
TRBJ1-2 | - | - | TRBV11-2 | TGTGCCAGCAGCTTAAGTGGAGCTAACTATGGCTACACCTTC | CASSLSGANYGYTF
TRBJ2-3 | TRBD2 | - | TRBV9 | TGTGCCAGCAGCGTAGGATCCAGCGGGGGCACAGATACGCAGTATTTT | CASSVGSSGGTDTQYF
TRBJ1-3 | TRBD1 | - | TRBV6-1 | TGTGCCAGCAGTGACAGGGGGCCTGGAAACACCATATATTTT | CASSDRGPGNTIYF
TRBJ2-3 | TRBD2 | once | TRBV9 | TGTGCCAGCAGCGTAGATAGCGGGGGGGCGTCAGATACGCAGTATTTT | CASSVDSGGASDTQYF
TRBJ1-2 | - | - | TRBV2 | TGTGCCAGCAGGGTTAATCCGGGAACCTCGTTGGGCTACACCTTC | CASRVNPGTSLGYTF
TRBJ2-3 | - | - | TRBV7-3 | TGTGCCAGCAGCCCGAATTCGGGGAGCACAGATACGCAGTATTTT | CASSPNSGSTDTQYF
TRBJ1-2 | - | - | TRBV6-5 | TGTGCCAGCAGTTCTCGGGACTATGGCTACACCTTC | CASSSRDYGYTF
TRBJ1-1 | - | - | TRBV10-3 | TGTGCCATCAGCAAGACAGGGAACACTGAAGCTTTCTTT | CAISKTGNTEAFF
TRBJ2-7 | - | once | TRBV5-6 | TGTGCCAGCAGCCCTGATTTCCGGGACTACGAGCAGTACTTC | CASSPDFRDYEQYF
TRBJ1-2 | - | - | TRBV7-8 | TGTGCCAGCAGGGAGGACAGTCTCTATGGCTACACCTTC | CASREDSLYGYTF
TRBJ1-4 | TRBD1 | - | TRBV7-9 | TGTGCCAGCAGCCCCTCGGCAGGGGGCACTAATGAAAAACTGTTTTTT | CASSPSAGGTNEKLFF
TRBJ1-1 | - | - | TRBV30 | TGTGCCTGGCAGGGGTACACTGAAGCTTTCTTT | CAWQGYTEAFF
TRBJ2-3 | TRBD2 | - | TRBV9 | TGTGCCAGCAGCGCCGGGACTAGCGGGAGACCAGATACGCAGTATTTT | CASSAGTSGRPDTQYF
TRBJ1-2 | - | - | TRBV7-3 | TGTGCCAGCAGCCTCTCCCGGACAGCTAACTATGGCTACACCTTC | CASSLSRTANYGYTF
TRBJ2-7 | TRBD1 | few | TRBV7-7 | TGTGCTAGCAGCTCTTCCGGGACAGCGGACGAGCAGTACTTC | CASSSSGTADEQYF
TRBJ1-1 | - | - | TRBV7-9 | TGTGCCAGCAGCCGAGGGAACACTGAAGCTTTCTTT | CASSRGNTEAFF
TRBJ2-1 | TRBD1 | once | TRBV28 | TGTGCCAGCAGTTTAGGTACCAGGGGGCCCTACAATGAGCAGTTCTTC | CASSLGTRGPYNEQFF
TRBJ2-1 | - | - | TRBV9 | TGTGCCAGCAGCGTAGACCAGGGGTTCTACAATGAGCAGTTCTTC | CASSVDQGFYNEQFF
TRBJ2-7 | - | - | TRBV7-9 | TGTGCCAGCAGCCCGAGCTCCTACGAGCAGTACTTC | CASSPSSYEQYF
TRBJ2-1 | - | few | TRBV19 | TGTGCCAGTAGTATGACACTTTACAATGAGCAGTTCTTC | CASSMTLYNEQFF
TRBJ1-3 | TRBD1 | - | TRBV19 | TGTGCCAGTAGAGGGACAGGAACCTCCTCTGGAAACACCATATATTTT | CASRGTGTSSGNTIYF
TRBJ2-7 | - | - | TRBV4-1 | TGCGCCAGCAGGCAGAACTACGAGCAGTACTTC | CASRQNYEQYF
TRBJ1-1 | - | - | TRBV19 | TGTGCCAGTAGTATAGGGGGGGAGAACACTGAAGCTTTCTTT | CASSIGGENTEAFF
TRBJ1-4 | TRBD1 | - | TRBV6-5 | TGTGCCAGCACCTCTCCGGGCAGGGGGCAAGAAAAACTGTTTTTT | CASTSPGRGQEKLFF
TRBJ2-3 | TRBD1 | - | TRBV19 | TGTGCCAGTAGTCTCGGGACAGGGGTCGGGACCACAGATACGCAGTATTTT | CASSLGTGVGTTDTQYF
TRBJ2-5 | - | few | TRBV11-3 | TGTGCCAGCAGCCCATTCCCCCTTCGAGGGAGTGCGGAGACCCAGTACTTC | CASSPFPLRGSAETQYF
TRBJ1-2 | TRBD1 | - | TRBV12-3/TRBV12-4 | TGTGCCAGCAGGGGACAGAGCTATGGCTACACCTTC | CASRGQSYGYTF
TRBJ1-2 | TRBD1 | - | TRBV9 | TGTGCCAGCAGCGTAGAGGGACAGACTACTGATGGCTACACCTTC | CASSVEGQTTDGYTF
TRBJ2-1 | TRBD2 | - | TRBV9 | TGTGCCAGCAGCGTAGGTGGTGGGACTAGCGGGCTTGAGCAGTTCTTC | CASSVGGGTSGLEQFF
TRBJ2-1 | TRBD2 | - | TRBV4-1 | TGCGCCAGCAGCCAAGATCTAGCGGGAGAGGATGAGCAGTTCTTC | CASSQDLAGEDEQFF
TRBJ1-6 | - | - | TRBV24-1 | TGTGCCACCACCCTCGGGGGGAGCTCCTATAATTCACCCCTCCACTTT | CATTLGGSSYNSPLHF
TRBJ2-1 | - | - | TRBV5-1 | TGCGCCAGCAACGGGTCGCCCCGGGGTGAGCAGTTCTTC | CASNGSPRGEQFF
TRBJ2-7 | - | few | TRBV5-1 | TGCGCCAGCAGCTCGGGCAGGGAAAGTGGTCACGAGCAGTACTTC | CASSSGRESGHEQYF
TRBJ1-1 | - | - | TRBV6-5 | TGTGCCAGCAGACTCTACAGGGTGGGTGAAGCTTTCTTT | CASRLYRVGEAFF
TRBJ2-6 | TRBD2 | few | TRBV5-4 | TGTGCCACCCCAACCGGGACTAGTAATTCTGGGGCCAACGTCCTGACTTTC | CATPTGTSNSGANVLTF
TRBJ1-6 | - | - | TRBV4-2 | TGTGCCAGCAGCCAACCTCAGGGGTTTGGGTCACCCCTCCACTTT | CASSQPQGFGSPLHF
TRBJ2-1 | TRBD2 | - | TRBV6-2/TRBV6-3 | TGTGCCAGCAGTTACTCAACTAGCGGTGTTCCCTACAATGAGCAGTTCTTC | CASSYSTSGVPYNEQFF
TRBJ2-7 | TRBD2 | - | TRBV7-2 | TGTGCCAGCAGCTCGGGACTAGCGGGAGTCGAGCAGTACTTC | CASSSGLAGVEQYF
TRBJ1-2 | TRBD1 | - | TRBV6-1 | TGTGCCAGCAGTGATATGACAGGGGGCCCTTTTAACTATGGCTACACCTTC | CASSDMTGGPFNYGYTF
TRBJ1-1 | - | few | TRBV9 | TGTGCCAGCAGCGTCGAGGAGAACACTGAAGCTTTCTTT | CASSVEENTEAFF
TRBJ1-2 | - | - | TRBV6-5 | TGTGCCAGCAGTCAAACTAACATCTATGGCTACACCTTC | CASSQTNIYGYTF
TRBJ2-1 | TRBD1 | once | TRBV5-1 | TGCGCCAGCGCATTCTCGGACAGGGCTAACAATGAGCAGTTCTTC | CASAFSDRANNEQFF
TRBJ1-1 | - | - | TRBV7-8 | TGTGCCAGCAGCTCGCAGGAATGGACTGAAGCTTTCTTT | CASSSQEWTEAFF
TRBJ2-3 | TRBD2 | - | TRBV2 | TGTGCCAGCAGTGAAAGGACTAGCGGGTACACAGATACGCAGTATTTT | CASSERTSGYTDTQYF
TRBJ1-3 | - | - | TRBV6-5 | TGTGCCAGCAGTTACAGGTGGCAGGCCTCTGGAAACACCATATATTTT | CASSYRWQASGNTIYF
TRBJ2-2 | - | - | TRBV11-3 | TGTGCCAGCAGCGAACAGGGTGTCTCGAACACCGGGGAGCTGTTTTTT | CASSEQGVSNTGELFF